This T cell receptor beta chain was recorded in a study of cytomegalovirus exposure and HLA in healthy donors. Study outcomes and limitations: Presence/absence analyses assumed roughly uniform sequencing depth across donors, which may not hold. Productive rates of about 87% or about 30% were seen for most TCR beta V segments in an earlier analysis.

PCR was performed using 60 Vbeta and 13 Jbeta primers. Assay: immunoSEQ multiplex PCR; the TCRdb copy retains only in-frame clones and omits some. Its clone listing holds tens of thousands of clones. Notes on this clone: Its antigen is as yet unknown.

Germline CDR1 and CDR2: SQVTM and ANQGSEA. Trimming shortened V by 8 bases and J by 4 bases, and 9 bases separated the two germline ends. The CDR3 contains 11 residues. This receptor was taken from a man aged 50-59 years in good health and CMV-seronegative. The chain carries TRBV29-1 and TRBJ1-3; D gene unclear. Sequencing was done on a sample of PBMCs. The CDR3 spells CSLRIGNTIYF. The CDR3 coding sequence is TGCAGCCTACGTATAGGAAACACCATATATTTT.